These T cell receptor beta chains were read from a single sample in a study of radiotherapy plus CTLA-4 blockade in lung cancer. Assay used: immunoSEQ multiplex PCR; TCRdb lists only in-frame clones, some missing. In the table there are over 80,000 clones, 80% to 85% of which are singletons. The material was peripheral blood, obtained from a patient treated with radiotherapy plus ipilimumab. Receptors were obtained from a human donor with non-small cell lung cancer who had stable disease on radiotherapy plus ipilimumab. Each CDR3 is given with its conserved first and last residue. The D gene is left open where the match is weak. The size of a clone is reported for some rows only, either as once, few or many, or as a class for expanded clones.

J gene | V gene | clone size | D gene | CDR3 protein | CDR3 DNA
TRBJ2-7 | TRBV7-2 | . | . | CASSSRGYEQYF | TGTGCCAGCAGCTCGAGGGGTTATGAGCAGTACTTC
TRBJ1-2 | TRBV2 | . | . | CASKGNNNYGYTF | TGTGCCAGCAAGGGGAATAATAACTATGGCTACACCTTC
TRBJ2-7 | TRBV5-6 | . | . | CASSLAATRGQYF | TGTGCCAGCAGCTTGGCGGCCACCCGGGGGCAGTACTTC
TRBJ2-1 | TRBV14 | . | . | CASRSGTAQLSYNEQFF | TGTGCCAGCAGAAGTGGGACGGCCCAGCTCTCCTACAATGAGCAGTTCTTC
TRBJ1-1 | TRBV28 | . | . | CASSEGTGPNTEAFF | TGTGCCAGCAGTGAGGGTACAGGCCCGAACACTGAAGCTTTCTTT
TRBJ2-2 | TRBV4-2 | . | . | CASSQETGELFF | TGTGCCAGCAGCCAAGAGACCGGGGAGCTGTTTTTT
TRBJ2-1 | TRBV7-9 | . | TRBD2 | CASSRTSGPYNEQFF | TGTGCCAGCAGCCGGACTAGCGGACCCTACAATGAGCAGTTCTTC
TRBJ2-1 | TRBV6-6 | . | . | CASSLYDPNNEQFF | TGTGCCAGCAGTCTTTATGACCCAAACAATGAGCAGTTCTTC
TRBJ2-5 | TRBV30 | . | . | CAWSGWQGQETQYF | TGTGCCTGGAGTGGGTGGCAGGGGCAAGAGACCCAGTACTTC
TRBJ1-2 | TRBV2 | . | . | CASRPEGGVGYTF | TGTGCCAGCAGACCCGAGGGAGGGGTCGGCTACACCTTC
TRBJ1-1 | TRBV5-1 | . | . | CASTLSTANTEAFF | TGCGCCAGCACCCTTTCGACAGCGAACACTGAAGCTTTCTTT
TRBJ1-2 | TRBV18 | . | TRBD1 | CASSPQGQGGYGYTF | TGTGCCAGCTCACCACAAGGACAGGGCGGCTATGGCTACACCTTC
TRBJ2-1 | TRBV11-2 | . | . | CASSLVPGQREQFF | TGTGCCAGCAGCTTAGTCCCAGGTCAACGTGAGCAGTTCTTC
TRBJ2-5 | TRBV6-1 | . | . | CASSDASGGKETQYF | TGTGCCAGCAGTGACGCCTCAGGGGGGAAGGAGACCCAGTACTTC
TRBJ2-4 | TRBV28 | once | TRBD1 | CASSLLGQGDKNIQYF | TGTGCCAGCAGTTTATTGGGGCAGGGGGACAAAAACATTCAGTACTTC
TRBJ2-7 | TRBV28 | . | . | CASSSQTYEQYF | TGTGCCAGCAGTTCCCAAACCTACGAGCAGTACTTC
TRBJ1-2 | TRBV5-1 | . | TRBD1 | CASRTNQGADYGYTF | TGCGCCAGCAGGACCAACCAGGGGGCGGACTATGGCTACACCTTC
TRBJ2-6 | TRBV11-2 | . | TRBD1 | CASSPRTGTGRSGANVLTF | TGTGCCAGCAGCCCACGAACCGGGACAGGCAGATCTGGGGCCAACGTCCTGACTTTC
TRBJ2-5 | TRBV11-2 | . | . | CASSLVSLESPFQETQYF | TGTGCCAGCAGCTTAGTCTCCCTCGAGAGCCCTTTCCAAGAGACCCAGTACTTC
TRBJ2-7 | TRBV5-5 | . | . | CASSLEGVSYEQYF | TGTGCCAGCAGCTTGGAGGGAGTCTCCTACGAGCAGTACTTC
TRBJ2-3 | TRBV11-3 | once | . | CASSLGVGAADTQYF | TGTGCCAGCAGCCTTGGTGTGGGGGCGGCAGATACGCAGTATTTT